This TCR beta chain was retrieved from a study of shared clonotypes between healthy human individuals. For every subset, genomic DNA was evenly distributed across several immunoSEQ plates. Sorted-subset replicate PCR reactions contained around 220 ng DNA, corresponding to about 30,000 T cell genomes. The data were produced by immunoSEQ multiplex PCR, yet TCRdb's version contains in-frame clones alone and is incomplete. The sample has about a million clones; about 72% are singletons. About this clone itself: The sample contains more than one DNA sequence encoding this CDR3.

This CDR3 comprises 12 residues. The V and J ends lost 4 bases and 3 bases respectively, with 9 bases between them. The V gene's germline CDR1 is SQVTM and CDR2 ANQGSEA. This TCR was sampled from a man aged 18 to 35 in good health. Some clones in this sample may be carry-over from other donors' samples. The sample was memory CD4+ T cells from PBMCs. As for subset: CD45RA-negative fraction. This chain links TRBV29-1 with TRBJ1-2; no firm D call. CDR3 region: CSVVSGDYGYTF. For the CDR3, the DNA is TGCAGCGTTGTCTCAGGAGACTATGGCTACACCTTC.